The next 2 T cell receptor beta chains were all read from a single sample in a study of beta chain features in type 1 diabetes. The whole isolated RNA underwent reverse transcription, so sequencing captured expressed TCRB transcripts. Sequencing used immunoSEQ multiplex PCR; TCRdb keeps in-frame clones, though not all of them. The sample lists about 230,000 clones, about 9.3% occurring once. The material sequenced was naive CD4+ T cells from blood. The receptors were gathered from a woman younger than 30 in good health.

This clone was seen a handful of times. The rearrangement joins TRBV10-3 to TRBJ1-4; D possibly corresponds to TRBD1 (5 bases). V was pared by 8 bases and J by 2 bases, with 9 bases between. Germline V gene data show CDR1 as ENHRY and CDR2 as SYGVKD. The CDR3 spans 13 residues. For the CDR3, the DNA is TGTGCCATCTCCCGGGGGACTAATGAAAAACTGTTTTTT. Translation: CAISRGTNEKLFF.

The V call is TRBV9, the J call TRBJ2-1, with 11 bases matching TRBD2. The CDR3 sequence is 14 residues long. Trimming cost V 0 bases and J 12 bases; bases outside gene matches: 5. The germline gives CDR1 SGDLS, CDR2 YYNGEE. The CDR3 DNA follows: TGTGCCAGCAGCGTAGGACTAGCGGGACCCCGGCAGTTCTTC. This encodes CASSVGLAGPRQFF.